This T cell receptor (beta chain) stems from a study of human CD4 T cells and Enterobacteriaceae (dated by TCRdb to 2019 to 2021). Results the study describes overall, beyond this receptor: In ex vivo samples, clonotypes with broad cross-reactivity seemed more expanded than specific clonotypes, as 11 of 19 and about 60% of the roughly 35 fell within the top 5%. The reactivity of ex vivo clonotypes was inferred solely by matching the nucleotide sequences of those clonotypes to CFSE-low cultures from the same donors.

Memory CD4+ T cells, defined as all CD4+ cells except CD45RA+CCR7+CD95- naive cells, were FACS-sorted on a FACSAria III to over 95% purity. Blood from healthy donors came from blood donation centers in Switzerland. Positive selection with CD4 and CD14 magnetic microbeads was used to enrich total CD4+ T cells and monocytes. Before sorting, CD8+, CD14+, CD16+, CD56+, CD19+ and CD25-bright cells were excluded. In two blood donors, total memory CD4+ T cells were sequenced directly ex vivo to assess in vivo expansion of bacteria-reactive clonotypes. Peripheral blood mononuclear cells were isolated from donor blood using Ficoll-Paque Plus. The ex vivo total memory CD4+ samples were sequenced at deep level, which gave a detection sensitivity of one cell in 200,000. The QIAamp DNA Micro Kit was used to extract genomic DNA from cell pellets, and spectrophotometry was used to check the DNA quantity and purity. The immunoSEQ multiplex PCR assay was used to amplify TCR Vbeta CDR3 regions. The amplicons were sequenced on the Illumina HiSeq platform. The retrieved sequences were 87 nucleotides in length and included the CDR3 region. The authors' analysis ran thus. Each unique productive TCR Vbeta nucleotide sequence counted as a clonotype and was quantified by productive template frequency from ImmunoSEQ Analyzer V3.0. Expanded clonotypes were defined using a threshold set at the top 5th percentile of each repertoire ranked by frequency. Repertoire overlap was computed as Chao-Jaccard with the R package fossil and visualized by nonmetric multidimensional scaling with the R package MASS. TCRdb provides this immuneACCESS table in a form limited to in-frame rearrangements. Some clones are lacking; in checked studies, under half of them reflect an unresolved V gene, and why the rest are absent is not known. The DNA gave D and trimming, while V, J and clone size come from that table. The sample profile shows under 35,000 clones; approximately 84% of them were found once. Over 1.5% of the sample is taken by the ten largest.

A distance of 13 bases separates the germline ends of V and J, which lose 4 bases and 3 bases respectively. From its cysteine to its phenylalanine, the CDR3 spans 14 amino acids. Only the CDR3 part of the read is kept: 42 bases, read in frame from the first base. The germline V gene encodes CDR1 GTSNPN and CDR2 SVGIG (reference sequence). This clone appeared a single time. Its antigen remains unidentified. Base qualities are not recorded, but no much larger clone differs from it by a single base. This receptor chain uses TRBV30 and TRBJ1-3; TRBD1 might be the D gene, on 6 matching bases. This TCR came from a human donor in good health. The specimen sequenced was memory CD4+ T cells from blood. The sample's cell subset or site, from its label and the paper: total memory CD4 T cells sorted directly ex vivo, unstimulated. The bases read TGTGCCTGGACGCCGGGGGGCAGTGGAAACACCATATATTTT. Translated, this is CAWTPGGSGNTIYF.